This T cell receptor (beta chain) appears in the sequencing data of a study of T cell responses to AZD1222 COVID-19 vaccine. At the level of the study: Analyses pooled second doses at about 4 or about 12 weeks. Findings of the study overall: A mostly white British donor set with more females was recruited, and clonal diversity was possibly underestimated. CD4 TCRs associated with vaccination spanned spike, dominating at 160-218 and 743-854. Unmutated variant regions are reportedly the target of nearly half of TCRs that are spike-specific.

This clone was observed a few times. Its antigen remains unidentified. The repertoire was sequenced with immunoSEQ multiplex PCR; TCRdb's copy has only in-frame clones and lacks some. The table shows approximately 120,000 clones, with roughly nine tenths occurring only once. Trimming shortened V by 1 base and J by 5 bases, and 14 bases separated the two germline ends. CDR3 length equals 15 residues. The germline CDR1 and CDR2 sequences are SGHVS and FNYEAQ. This receptor was obtained from an adult in good health. The chain uses TRBV7-6 and TRBJ2-5, with D tentatively TRBD1 or TRBD2 (5 bases each). Specimen: peripheral blood, collected on day 0 of AZD1222 vaccination. CDR3 in amino acids: CASSLDQGVGETQYF. The DNA for the CDR3 is TGTGCCAGCAGCTTAGACCAGGGAGTGGGGGAGACCCAGTACTTC.